The source of this T cell receptor (beta chain) is a study of T cell responses to AZD1222 COVID-19 vaccine. Study-wide findings and caveats: Within unmutated variant regions lay the reported targets of nearly half of spike-specific TCRs.

Repertoires were generated with immunoSEQ multiplex PCR, while TCRdb's copy carries only in-frame clones and drops some. Here the sample spans some 130,000 clones, roughly 92% being singletons. V dropped 2 bases and J dropped 1 base, with 6 bases sitting between them. The germline V gene encodes CDR1 MNHEY and CDR2 SVGAGI. The CDR3 spans 15 residues. A remark on this clone: The antigen remains unidentified.

This chain uses TRBV6-5 with TRBJ2-6, with unresolved D. This specimen consisted of peripheral blood, obtained on day 0 of AZD1222 vaccination. The TCR was taken from an adult in good health. As DNA, the CDR3 is TGTGCCAGCAGTTACGTGTTGTCTGGGGCCAACGTCCTGACTTTC. Translated: CASSYVLSGANVLTF.